Below are 20 T cell receptor beta chains sequenced from a single sample in a study of tumor-infiltrating lymphocytes in primary liver carcinoma (dated by TCRdb to about 2017). Without any cell sorting, total RNA and DNA were extracted together from around 20-30 mg of bulk tissue using the AllPrep DNA/RNA mini kit. Sequencing was carried out with an Illumina HiSeq 2500. A constant-region primer and ProtoScript II reverse transcriptase were used to reverse-transcribe TCRbeta-specific cDNA from roughly 0.5 ug total RNA. TCRbeta libraries were built with three nested multiplex PCR rounds, a slightly modified ARM-PCR procedure. Each of the first two PCR rounds ran for about 10 cycles using multiplex TRBV1-TRBV30 forward primers together with a Cbeta reverse primer. TCRdb applied fastp at Q25 and MiXCR to the public reads, then kept only in-frame beta chains. Rows are unified per CDR3 protein, each entry keeping the most common DNA and genes. Here the sample has approximately 45,000 distinct CDR3 sequences; around 66% occur a single time. The top ten clones comprise about 19% of the sample.

Sequencing was done on a sample of liver tumor tissue from sampling region 2. Interpreted using the paper, the cell subset or site label stands for: tumor region T2, inferior pole. The receptors shown here come from a man in his forties or fifties with primary liver carcinoma and hepatitis B virus infection.

This clonotype was counted between two and nine times. This may arise from a read error, as a much more abundant clone is one base away. V gene TRBV2 combines with J gene TRBJ1-4; no reliable D call. Germline-derived CDR1 and CDR2 are SNHLY and FYNNEI. The CDR3 extends over 13 amino acids. The CDR3 DNA reads as TGTGCCATCAGCCTCACAACAAATGAAAAACTGTTTTTT. This sequence encodes CAISLTTNEKLFF.

This clonotype was observed a few times. The chain carries TRBV9 and TRBJ2-6; a weak D match, TRBD2 (5 bases). The V gene's germline CDR1 is SGDLS and CDR2 YYNGEE. V was shortened by 1 base and J by 0 bases, with 14 bases between the two germline ends. This CDR3 contains 18 residues. The CDR3 region has the DNA TGTGCCAGCAGCGTATGGGCGGGTTTACTCTCTGGGGCCAACGTCCTGACTTTC. Residues: CASSVWAGLLSGANVLTF.

Points on this clonotype: One end of the junction does not line up with germline, which may come from a read error. The chain uses TRBV5-5 and TRBJ2-2; D tentatively reads TRBD1 or TRBD2 (5 bases each). The CDR3 spans 15 residues. Germline values: CDR1 SGHKS, CDR2 YYEKEE (reference sequence). CDR3 bases: TGTGCCAGTAGCTTGGAGCTGGGGGACACCGGGGAGCTGTTTTTT. Translated: CASSLELGDTGELFF.

V is TRBV6-2 or TRBV6-3 and J is TRBJ2-7; TRBD2 aligns across 10 bases. Germline V gene sequence: CDR1 MNHEY, CDR2 SVGEGT. The CDR3 totals 13 residues. The CDR3 loop is CVSKGSGRSEQYF. The CDR3 nucleotides are TGTGTTAGCAAGGGTAGCGGGAGGTCCGAGCAGTACTTC.

In the case of this clonotype: The junction does not match germline at one end; this may be a read error. The chain links TRBV29-1 to TRBJ2-7; possibly TRBD2 for D (6 bases). This CDR3 is 15 amino acids long. Germline V CDR1 and CDR2: SQVTM, ANQGSEA. CDR3 sequence reads: CSVESPGGSSYVQYF. The CDR3 nucleotides are TGCAGCGTTGAAAGTCCAGGAGGGAGCTCCTACGTGCAGTACTTC.

As regards this clonotype: A junction boundary mismatches the germline segment, possibly from a read error. This chain uses TRBV6-5 with TRBJ1-2, with D possibly being TRBD1 (5 bases). The germline CDR1 and CDR2 sequences are MNHEY and SVGAGI. The CDR3 sequence is 17 residues long. The CDR3 loop reads CASKGGRGDRFGYGYTF. CDR3 DNA sequence: TGTGCCAGCAAGGGCGGACGGGGGGATCGATTTGGCTATGGTTACACCTTC.

The chain combines TRBV11-2 with TRBJ2-3, with a possible D match to TRBD2 (6 bases). The CDR3 extends over 17 amino acids. Germline CDR1 is SGHAT and CDR2 is FQNNGV. Trimming removed 0 bases from V and 2 bases from J, with 15 bases in between. In DNA form, the CDR3 reads TGTGCCAGCAGCTTAGATCCGGGGGAAACTGACACAGATACGCAGTATTTT. This encodes CASSLDPGETDTDTQYF.

This clonotype was seen more than once but under ten times. At one boundary the junction diverges from the germline segment, which might be a read error. The rearrangement joins TRBV29-1 to TRBJ1-2; possible D gene TRBD1, 5 bases. Germline loops: CDR1 SQVTM, CDR2 ANQGSEA. The CDR3 contains 18 residues. The CDR3 sequence: CSVGAPTGTQVTNYGYTF. The CDR3 bases are TGCAGTGTTGGGGCACCAACAGGAACTCAAGTGACTAACTATGGTTACACCTTC.

A word on this clonotype: Germline and junction disagree at one end, which may indicate a read error. The V call is TRBV11-3, the J call TRBJ1-1; D is unresolved. The CDR3 loop spans 13 amino acids. Germline CDR1 and CDR2: SGHNT and YENEEA. The CDR3 DNA follows: TGTGCCAGCGGCATAGCAGTTAACATTGAAGCTTTCTTT. This gives the protein CASGIAVNIEAFF.

Remarks on this clonotype: Since the CDR3 does not end with the conserved phenylalanine or tryptophan, this likely comes from a read error. The chain couples TRBV6-1 to TRBJ1-5; no clear D gene. CDR1 and CDR2 (germline): MNHNS, SASEGT. This CDR3 is built from 15 residues. The CDR3: CAISRTGEGNQPQHC. DNA of the CDR3: TGTGCCATCAGTCGGACGGGCGAGGGCAATCAGCCCCAGCATTGT.

The chain couples TRBV6-1 to TRBJ1-1, with TRBD1 identical over 8 bases. This CDR3 is 13 amino acids long. Germline CDR1 and CDR2: MNHNS and SASEGT. V lost 3 bases, J lost 11 bases, and 8 bases stayed unmatched. CDR3 sequence: CASSESGGTYAFF. In nucleotides, the CDR3 is TGTGCCAGCAGTGAGTCAGGGGGCACTTATGCTTTCTTT.

A word on this clonotype: No conserved phenylalanine or tryptophan ends this CDR3, so it is likely a read error. The chain combines TRBV2 with TRBJ2-7, with D unresolved. CDR3 length: 12 amino acids. Germline-derived CDR1 and CDR2 are SNHLY and FYNNEI. The CDR3 region has the DNA TGTGCTAGCTCCCAAGATACCTACGAGCAGTACCTC. Its translation is CASSQDTYEQYL.

As regards this clonotype: One junction end does not reproduce the germline sequence, and a read error may be involved. The J gene is TRBJ2-3, the V gene TRBV6-1; no reliable D call. The CDR3 has 12 residues. The germline V gene has CDR1 MNHNS and CDR2 SASEGT. The DNA of the CDR3 is TGTACCAGCAAGCCCAGTACAGATACGCAATATTTT. Amino acid sequence: CTSKPSTDTQYF.

To note about this clonotype: Just one base apart from a much larger clone, this may be a read error. The chain combines TRBV5-1 with TRBJ1-3; no definite D call. CDR1 and CDR2 from the germline V gene are SGHRS and YFSETQ. Trimming stripped 0 bases from V and 8 bases from J, with 12 bases between. The CDR3 is 14 residues long. DNA of the CDR3: TGCGCCAGCAGCTTGGCGGGGATTGGGGACACCATATATTTT. Its protein product is CASSLAGIGDTIYF.

Concerning this clonotype itself: Because the CDR3 is missing its conserved closing phenylalanine or tryptophan, this is likely a read error. The chain recombines TRBV9 with TRBJ1-6; D ambiguous. The CDR3 is made up of 16 amino acids. Germline V gene data show CDR1 as SGDLS and CDR2 as YYNGEE. Deletions cut 4 bases from V and 8 bases from J, with 19 bases between. CDR3 sequence reads: CASSSRASLTDSPLHY. The CDR3 DNA follows: TGTGCCAGCAGCTCTAGAGCGTCCCTTACAGATTCACCCCTCCACTAT.

Of note for this clonotype: The germline gene is not matched at one end of the junction; a read error may be the cause. The chain links TRBV6-1 to TRBJ1-5, with TRBD1 identical over 10 bases. The length of the CDR3 is 15 residues. Germline V gives CDR1 MNHNS, CDR2 SASEGT. CDR3 sequence: CAISDPGQGSQHQHF. The CDR3 bases are TGTGCCATCAGTGATCCGGGACAGGGGAGTCAGCACCAGCATTTT.

This clonotype has only a few counts. One junction end disagrees with the germline gene, perhaps due to a read error. The chain is built from TRBV6-2 or TRBV6-3 and TRBJ2-1, with TRBD2 identical over 8 bases. From germline, CDR1 is MNHEY and CDR2 SVGEGT. The CDR3 has 14 amino acids. The CDR3 sequence: CASNYPVAGNGQFF. The CDR3 region has the DNA TGTGCCAGCAATTACCCCGTAGCGGGAAATGGGCAGTTCTTC.

A remark on this clonotype: A junction boundary mismatches the germline segment, possibly from a read error. This sequence joins TRBV5-1 and TRBJ2-1, with a possible D match to TRBD2 (5 bases). CDR3 length: 16 residues. CDR1 and CDR2 (germline): SGHRS, YFSETQ. The CDR3 here is CASGLTLAGGGNEQFF. DNA for the CDR3: TGCGCCAGCGGCTTGACTTTAGCAGGAGGCGGCAATGAGCAGTTCTTC.

This clonotype was recorded at least ten times. The genes are TRBV10-1 and TRBJ2-2, with D uncertain. V lost 5 bases, J lost 0 bases, and 7 bases lay in between. This CDR3 is 14 amino acids long. Germline V gene lookup returns CDR1 WNHNN and CDR2 SYGVQD (reference sequence). This CDR3 is CASSPGSNTGELFF. The CDR3 nucleotides read TGCGCCAGCAGTCCCGGGTCGAACACCGGGGAGCTGTTTTTT.

The chain links TRBV20-1 to TRBJ2-1; D is perhaps TRBD2 (6 bases). From germline, CDR1 is DFQATT and CDR2 SNEGSKA (reference sequence). The CDR3 loop spans 15 amino acids. V lost 6 bases and J lost 0, with 15 bases in between. The CDR3 is CSAFGSGSSYNEQFF. CDR3 nucleotides: TGCAGTGCCTTCGGTAGCGGAAGCTCCTACAATGAGCAGTTCTTC.